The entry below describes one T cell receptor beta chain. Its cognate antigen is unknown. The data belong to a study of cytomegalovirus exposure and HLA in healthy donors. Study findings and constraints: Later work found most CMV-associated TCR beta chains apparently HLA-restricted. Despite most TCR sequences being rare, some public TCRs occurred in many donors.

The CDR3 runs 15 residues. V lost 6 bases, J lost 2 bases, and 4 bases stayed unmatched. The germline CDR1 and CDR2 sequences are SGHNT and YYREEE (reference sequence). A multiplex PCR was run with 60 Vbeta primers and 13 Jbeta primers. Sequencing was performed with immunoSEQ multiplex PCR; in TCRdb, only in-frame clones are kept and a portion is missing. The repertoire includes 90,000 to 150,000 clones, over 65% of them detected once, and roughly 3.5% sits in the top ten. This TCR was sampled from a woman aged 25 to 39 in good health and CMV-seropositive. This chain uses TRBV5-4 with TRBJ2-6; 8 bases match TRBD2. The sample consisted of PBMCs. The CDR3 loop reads CASNRGGPGANVLTF. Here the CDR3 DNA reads TGTGCCAGCAACCGGGGGGGGCCTGGGGCCAACGTCCTGACTTTC. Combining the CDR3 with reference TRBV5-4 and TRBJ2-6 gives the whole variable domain ETGVTQSPTHLIKTRGQQVTLRCSSQSGHNTVSWYQQALGQGPQFIFQYYREEENGRGNFPPRFSGLQFPNYSSELNVNALELDDSALYLCASNRGGPGANVLTFGAGSRLTVL.